The 28 T cell receptor beta chains below all came from one sample that was sequenced in a study of blood T cell repertoires in COVID-19. Profiled with immunoSEQ multiplex PCR; TCRdb holds only in-frame clones, not every one. Among roughly 35,000 clones listed, 75% to 90% were seen once. The sample was peripheral blood. These receptor sequences come from a man aged 50 or older with active or convalescent COVID-19.

The V gene is TRBV25-1, the J gene TRBJ2-1, with 8 bases matching TRBD1. Germline lookup yields CDR1 MGHDK and CDR2 SYGVNS. The CDR3 has 13 residues. The ends lost 3 bases at V and 10 bases at J; junction bases unmatched: 5. CDR3: CASSDQGAGEQFF. The CDR3 nucleotides read TGTGCCAGCAGTGACCAGGGGGCTGGGGAGCAGTTCTTC.

The chain has TRBV7-2 and TRBJ1-1; tentatively, D is TRBD1 (6 bases). Trimming took 2 bases from V and 0 from J, leaving 19 bases between them. This CDR3 has 18 amino acids. Looked up from germline, CDR1 is SGHTA and CDR2 is FQGNSA. In DNA form, the CDR3 reads TGTGCCAGCAGCTTATTTAGGGGGGGGAGCACCCTGAACACTGAAGCTTTCTTT. Translated, it gives CASSLFRGGSTLNTEAFF.

The V and J genes are TRBV25-1 and TRBJ1-1, with 9 bases fitting TRBD1. V was pared by 7 bases and J by 8 bases, with 11 bases of the junction left unmatched. This CDR3 has 14 residues. Looked up from germline, CDR1 is MGHDK and CDR2 is SYGVNS. In nucleotides, the CDR3 is TGTGCCAGCACTCCCTGGGGGACAGGGCGGGAAGCTTTCTTT. Translated: CASTPWGTGREAFF.

This chain's CDR3 is CASTERDRGRSEAFF. CDR3 sequence (DNA): TGTGCCAGCACCGAACGGGACAGGGGGAGGTCTGAAGCTTTCTTT. This chain links TRBV28 with TRBJ1-1, with 11 bases matching TRBD1. This CDR3 is built from 15 residues. Unmatched junction bases numbered 10, after V lost 7 bases and J lost 6 bases. CDR1 MDHEN and CDR2 SYDVKM come from the germline V gene.

The chain joins TRBV4-1 to TRBJ1-4, with 10 bases fitting TRBD1. This CDR3 is built from 15 residues. With V trimmed by 1 base and J by 4 bases, 0 bases remained unmatched. Germline V gene sequence: CDR1 MGHRA, CDR2 YSYEKL. The CDR3 is CASSQGDRGNEKLFF. CDR3 nucleotides: TGCGCCAGCAGCCAAGGGGACAGGGGTAATGAAAAACTGTTTTTT.

Only a few counts were recorded for this clone. The chain joins TRBV5-1 to TRBJ1-2, with 7 bases aligning to TRBD1. After removal of 4 bases from V and 3 bases from J, the junction contained 6 bases not matched to a gene. Germline V gene lookup returns CDR1 SGHRS and CDR2 YFSETQ. The CDR3 has 14 amino acids. The CDR3 DNA reads TGCGCCAGCAGCCCAACAGGGGAAGACTATGGCTACACCTTC. This gives the protein CASSPTGEDYGYTF.

This chain uses TRBV28 with TRBJ1-1; 7 positions match TRBD1. In germline, CDR1 is MDHEN, CDR2 SYDVKM. J was trimmed by 7 bases and V by 9 bases; bases with no gene match: 8. The CDR3 has 12 residues. CDR3 nucleotide sequence: TGTGCCAGTCTAGGGACAGTCAGTGAAGCTTTCTTT. Translation: CASLGTVSEAFF.

The chain carries TRBV7-6 and TRBJ2-3; D unclear. The CDR3 is 13 residues long. Germline-derived CDR1 and CDR2 are SGHVS and FNYEAQ. Trimming cost V 5 bases and J 10 bases, with 16 bases left between them. CDR3 sequence: CASSPRVLTAQYF. The CDR3, as DNA: TGTGCCAGCAGCCCCCGAGTGTTGACTGCGCAGTATTTT.

This clone was recorded only once. The chain links TRBV2 to TRBJ2-1; tentative D call: TRBD2 (5 bases). This CDR3 has 14 residues. V lost 7 bases, J lost 3 bases, and 13 bases lay in between. Germline V lookup: CDR1 SNHLY, CDR2 FYNNEI. The CDR3 is CASNEGAYYNEQFF. The DNA for the CDR3 is TGTGCCAGCAATGAGGGAGCGTACTACAATGAGCAGTTCTTC.

The rearrangement uses TRBV11-2 and TRBJ1-2; 7 bases are a match to TRBD1. The CDR3 covers 12 residues. V shed 5 bases and J 5 bases; nucleotides not matched to a gene: 2. Per the germline V gene, CDR1 is SGHAT and CDR2 is FQNNGV. CDR3: CASSNRGYGYTF. CDR3 nucleotide sequence: TGTGCCAGCAGCAACAGGGGATATGGCTACACCTTC.

The V gene is TRBV7-9, the J gene TRBJ2-5; possibly TRBD1 for D (6 bases). CDR3 size: 13 residues. The V gene's germline CDR1 is SEHNR and CDR2 FQNEAQ (reference sequence). V dropped 4 bases and J dropped 2 bases, with 8 bases sitting between them. The CDR3 bases are TGTGCCAGCAGCTCGACAGGTCAAGAGACCCAGTACTTC. It yields the protein CASSSTGQETQYF.

The V call is TRBV7-9, the J call TRBJ2-3; D may be TRBD2 (6 bases). From germline, CDR1 is SEHNR and CDR2 FQNEAQ (reference sequence). The V gene lost 3 bases and the J gene lost 6 bases, with 7 bases spanning the gap. The CDR3 is made up of 12 amino acids. The CDR3 bases are TGTGCCAGCAGCTTCCTAGCGGATACGCAGTATTTT. As protein: CASSFLADTQYF.

The chain combines TRBV5-1 with TRBJ2-5; 12 positions match TRBD2. J was trimmed by 4 bases and V by 2 bases; bases with no gene match: 3. CDR1 SGHRS and CDR2 YFSETQ come from the germline V gene. The length of the CDR3 is 15 residues. The CDR3 DNA reads as TGCGCCAGCAGCTTTGGACTAGCGGGGATAGAGACCCAGTACTTC. Translated, it gives CASSFGLAGIETQYF. The full variable domain, in which reference TRBV5-1 and TRBJ2-5 provide the parts outside the CDR3, is KAGVTQTPRYLIKTRGQQVTLSCSPISGHRSVSWYQQTPGQGLQFLFEYFSETQRNKGNFPGRFSGRQFSNSRSEMNVSTLELGDSALYLCASSFGLAGIETQYFGPGTRLLVL.

The rearrangement links TRBV7-9 to TRBJ2-7; a possible D gene is TRBD2 (6 bases). The germline gives CDR1 SEHNR, CDR2 FQNEAQ (reference sequence). Trimming pared 0 bases from V and 6 bases from J, leaving 9 bases between. The CDR3 consists of 13 residues. Here the CDR3 reads CASSLALGGEQYF. In DNA form, the CDR3 reads TGTGCCAGCAGCTTAGCGCTGGGGGGCGAGCAGTACTTC.

This clone came up a few times. The chain employs TRBV28 and TRBJ2-7; D gene unclear. The germline CDR1 and CDR2 sequences are MDHEN and SYDVKM. CDR3 length: 15 residues. V dropped 4 bases and J dropped 2 bases, with 15 bases sitting between them. CDR3 in amino acids: CASSSYNRAPYEQYF. Written as DNA, the CDR3 is TGTGCCAGCAGTTCCTATAATCGAGCCCCCTACGAGCAGTACTTC.

The chain couples TRBV11-1 to TRBJ2-7; 8 nucleotides match TRBD1. Looked up from germline, CDR1 is SGHAT and CDR2 is FQDESV (reference sequence). J lost 5 bases, V lost 1 base, and 7 bases had no gene match. CDR3 length equals 15 residues. The CDR3 nucleotides are TGTGCCAGCAGCTTAGATTTGGACAGGGAGCACGAGCAGTACTTC. It is translated as CASSLDLDREHEQYF.

The chain carries TRBV28 and TRBJ1-5, with 9 nucleotides matching TRBD1. CDR1 is MDHEN and CDR2 is SYDVKM in the germline V gene. Losses at the gene ends were 8 bases for V and 6 bases for J; bases not matched to a gene: 8. The CDR3 totals 14 residues. The CDR3 nucleotides are TGTGCCAGCGCTTGGACAGGGGAAGTTCAGCCCCAGCATTTT. Translated: CASAWTGEVQPQHF.

This clone was picked up a small number of times. This chain connects TRBV21-1 to TRBJ2-3; TRBD2, as called in the table, went unchecked against the DNA. TRBV21-1 is labeled a pseudogene. CDR3 size: 15 residues. CDR3 nucleotides: TGTGCCAGCAGCAAAGCACCCGCGAGCACAGATACGCAGTATTTT. Protein: CASSKAPASTDTQYF.

V gene TRBV7-2 combines with J gene TRBJ2-7, with a possible D match to TRBD2 (6 bases). The CDR3 consists of 14 residues. The germline V gene has CDR1 SGHTA and CDR2 FQGNSA. V lost 4 bases to trimming and J lost 2 bases, with 12 bases between them. The CDR3 region has the DNA TGTGCCAGCAGCTCCCGAGCGGGCCCCTACGAGCAGTACTTC. Protein product: CASSSRAGPYEQYF.

The chain is built from TRBV5-4 and TRBJ2-7; 10 bases align to TRBD2. V lost 0 bases to trimming and J lost 5 bases; unmatched junction nucleotides: 11. Germline V gene data show CDR1 as SGHNT and CDR2 as YYREEE (reference sequence). This CDR3 region has 17 residues. The CDR3 DNA is TGTGCCAGCAGCTTGGGTCTAGCGGGAGCCCAATTCGACGAGCAGTACTTC. Translated: CASSLGLAGAQFDEQYF.

The chain combines TRBV10-3 with TRBJ1-5; D is undetermined. This CDR3 region has 15 residues. The V gene lost 0 bases and the J gene lost 0 bases, with 6 bases spanning the gap. CDR1 ENHRY and CDR2 SYGVKD come from the germline V gene. CDR3 protein: CAISESHVSNQPQHF. Written as DNA, the CDR3 is TGTGCCATCAGTGAGTCACACGTTAGCAATCAGCCCCAGCATTTT.

The CDR3 loop reads CSARREKLFF. CDR3 nucleotides: TGCAGTGCTAGGAGGGAAAAACTGTTTTTT. The chain uses TRBV20-1 and TRBJ1-4, with unresolved D. This CDR3 has 10 amino acids. V was cut by 3 bases and J by 8 bases, with 4 bases left in between. Germline values: CDR1 DFQATT, CDR2 SNEGSKA (reference sequence).

This clone was found once. The chain joins TRBV3-1 (or the pseudogene TRBV3-2) to TRBJ2-1; tentative D call: TRBD2 (6 bases). V lost 4 bases, J lost 6 bases, and 16 bases lay in between. This CDR3 has 15 residues. From germline, CDR1 is LGHDT and CDR2 YNNKEL (reference sequence). CDR3 sequence (DNA): TGTGCCAGCAGCCCCCGGGAGTTAGCACTCAATGAGCAGTTCTTC. It encodes CASSPRELALNEQFF.

V is TRBV28 and J is TRBJ2-1; perhaps TRBD1 as D (5 bases). The CDR3 extends over 14 amino acids. Deletions cut 5 bases from V and 6 bases from J, with 14 bases between. Looked up from germline, CDR1 is MDHEN and CDR2 is SYDVKM. In DNA form, the CDR3 reads TGTGCCAGCAGTCCGGACAAGTACGGCAATGAGCAGTTCTTC. Protein sequence: CASSPDKYGNEQFF.

The rearrangement joins TRBV7-9 to TRBJ1-1; the match to TRBD1 covers 8 bases. The CDR3 sequence is 15 residues long. Germline V gene sequence: CDR1 SEHNR, CDR2 FQNEAQ (reference sequence). V lost 3 bases, J lost 1 base, and 4 bases stayed unmatched. CDR3 sequence reads: CASSFQGTGNTEAFF. The CDR3 region has the DNA TGTGCCAGCAGCTTTCAAGGGACAGGGAACACTGAAGCTTTCTTT.

The rearrangement joins TRBV5-1 to TRBJ2-1; D perhaps matches TRBD1 (6 bases). The germline V gene has CDR1 SGHRS and CDR2 YFSETQ. This CDR3 is built from 15 residues. V was shortened by 4 bases and J by 6 bases, with 17 bases between the two germline ends. CDR3 sequence reads: CASSLGATRPNEQFF. The CDR3 DNA is TGCGCCAGCAGCCTGGGGGCCACTAGACCCAATGAGCAGTTCTTC.

The chain has TRBV13 and TRBJ2-5; D not resolved. Germline CDR1 and CDR2: PRHDT and FYEKMQ (reference sequence). V shed 3 bases and J shed 2 bases, with 7 bases lying between them. The CDR3 spans 13 residues. CDR3 residues: CASSFNSQETQYF. DNA for the CDR3: TGTGCCAGCAGCTTTAACAGTCAAGAGACCCAGTACTTC. Full variable domain (outside the CDR3, taken from reference TRBV13 and TRBJ2-5): AAGVIQSPRHLIKEKRETATLKCYPIPRHDTVYWYQQGPGQDPQFLISFYEKMQSDKGSIPDRFSAQQFSDYHSELNMSSLELGDSALYFCASSFNSQETQYFGPGTRLLVL.

This chain links TRBV28 with TRBJ1-1, with TRBD1 identical over 8 bases. Germline CDR1 and CDR2: MDHEN and SYDVKM. Trimming cost V 3 bases and J 10 bases; bases outside gene matches: 10. CDR3 length: 14 amino acids. The CDR3 region has the DNA TGTGCCAGCAGTTTCTACAGGGGGATGGAGGGAGCTTTCTTT. Encoded protein: CASSFYRGMEGAFF.